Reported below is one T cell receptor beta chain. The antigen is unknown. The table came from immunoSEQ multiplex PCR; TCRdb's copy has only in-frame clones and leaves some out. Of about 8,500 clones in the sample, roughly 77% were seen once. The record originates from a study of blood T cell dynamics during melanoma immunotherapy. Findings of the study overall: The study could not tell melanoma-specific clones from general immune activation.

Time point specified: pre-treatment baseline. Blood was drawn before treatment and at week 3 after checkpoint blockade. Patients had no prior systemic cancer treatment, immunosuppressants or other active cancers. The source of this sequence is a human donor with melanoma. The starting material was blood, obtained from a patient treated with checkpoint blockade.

The CDR3 loop reads CASSLQGANIQYF. CDR3 sequence (DNA): TGTGCCAGCAGCCTACAGGGGGCAAACATTCAGTACTTC. This chain uses TRBV7-9 with TRBJ2-4; TRBD1 matches at 9 bases. Unmatched junction bases numbered 2, after V lost 5 bases and J lost 6 bases. Germline lookup yields CDR1 SEHNR and CDR2 FQNEAQ (reference sequence). The CDR3 is 13 residues long.